These T cell receptor beta chains were read from a single sample in a study of T cell repertoires in cytomegalovirus infection. These receptors' targets are unknown. TCRdb called the reads again in MiXCR, with one record for every CDR3 protein. In the table there are hundreds of thousands of distinct CDR3 sequences, roughly 46% of which are singletons. The sequencing here drew on cultured PBMCs, taken from culture after CMV antigen stimulation. These receptors originate from a human donor in good health (CMV status not recorded). Some clones in this sample may be carry-over from other donors' samples. The CDR3 runs from the conserved cysteine through the conserved F or W. A D gene is named only where the DNA matches it firmly. Size is stated for part of the rows, as once, few or many counts, or as a class when the clone is expanded.

J gene | D gene | clone size | V gene | CDR3 DNA | CDR3 protein
TRBJ2-7 | TRBD2 | many | TRBV5-1 | TGCGCCAGCAGCTTGGGCGGGGGGGACGAGCAGTACTTC | CASSLGGGDEQYF
TRBJ2-3 | . | . | TRBV7-8 | TGTGCCAGCAGCTTAGAGAGGCTATTGAGTACAGATACGCAGTATTTT | CASSLERLLSTDTQYF
TRBJ2-7 | . | . | TRBV20-1 | TGCAGTGTTCTGAAGAGGGACGCCGCCTCCTACGAGCAGTACTTC | CSVLKRDAASYEQYF
TRBJ1-4 | . | . | TRBV7-9 | TGTGCCAGCAGCGAGTCAGGGACGGCTAATGAAAAACTGTTTTTT | CASSESGTANEKLFF
TRBJ2-7 | . | . | TRBV20-1 | TGCAGTGCTAGGATCGGGGGTAGAGAGCAGTACTTC | CSARIGGREQYF
TRBJ2-6 | . | . | TRBV19 | TGTGCCAGTAGTATAGGTCGGGCCAACGTCCTGACTTTC | CASSIGRANVLTF
TRBJ2-4 | . | . | TRBV7-2 | TGTGCCAGCAGCCTTAGTTATTCTGAGGGCATTCAGTACTTC | CASSLSYSEGIQYF
TRBJ2-3 | . | once | TRBV4-3 | TGCGCCAGCAGCCAAGATTGGAGAGCAAGCGATACGCAGTATTTT | CASSQDWRASDTQYF
TRBJ2-2 | . | . | TRBV7-6 | TGTGCCAGCAGCTTAGGCTCTAGCACATTTACCGGGGAGCTGTTTTTT | CASSLGSSTFTGELFF
TRBJ2-1 | . | . | TRBV7-2 | TGTGCCAGCAGCCCGACGGTCTTTTACAATGAGCAGTTCTTC | CASSPTVFYNEQFF
TRBJ1-3 | . | . | TRBV7-2 | TGTGCCAGCAGCTTAGCCCCCGGGAGCCTCACGGATTTT | CASSLAPGSLTDF
TRBJ2-7 | . | . | TRBV4-1 | TGCGCCAGCAGCCAAGGCAGCTCCTACGAGCAGTACTTC | CASSQGSSYEQYF
TRBJ2-2 | . | many | TRBV7-8 | TGTGCCAGCAGCTTAGTCAGCGCGATCGCGAACACCGGGGAGCTGTTTTTT | CASSLVSAIANTGELFF
TRBJ2-3 | TRBD2 | few | TRBV7-2 | TGTGCCAGCAGCCGCGGGCGGGAGTCAGATACGCAGTATTTT | CASSRGRESDTQYF
TRBJ2-7 | . | few | TRBV28 | TGTGCCAGCACCCCGAGGGGGGAGGTGCGCTCCTACGAGCAGTACTTC | CASTPRGEVRSYEQYF
TRBJ2-1 | . | . | TRBV27 | TGTGCCAGCAGTTTATCGACCCGAGGCATAGAGCAGTTCTTC | CASSLSTRGIEQFF
TRBJ1-6 | . | few | TRBV4-2 | TGTGCCAGCAGCCAAGATTTGGCTCCTCTTGTTCCCCTCCACTTT | CASSQDLAPLVPLHF
TRBJ2-5 | . | . | TRBV7-7 | TGTGCCAGCAGCTTAGTAGGTTCTGGAGCCGAGACCCAGTACTTC | CASSLVGSGAETQYF
TRBJ2-7 | . | . | TRBV6-6 | TGTGCCACCAAACAGGGAGTGCGGGAGCAGTACTTC | CATKQGVREQYF
TRBJ2-7 | . | few | TRBV7-2 | TGTGCCAGCAGCTACGATGGGGCCTACGAGCAGTACTTC | CASSYDGAYEQYF
TRBJ2-1 | TRBD1 | . | TRBV6-8 | TGTGCCAGCAGGCCCGGGACAGATTACTACAATGAGCAGTTCTTC | CASRPGTDYYNEQFF
TRBJ1-6 | . | many | TRBV7-2 | TGTGCCAGCAGCCTAAGGACAGTGGCTTCACCCCTCCACTTT | CASSLRTVASPLHF
TRBJ2-7 | TRBD2 | . | TRBV7-6 | TGTGCCAGCAGCTCTGAAACTAGCGGGCATATAGCCTACGAGCAGTACTTC | CASSSETSGHIAYEQYF
TRBJ2-2 | . | . | TRBV6-1 | TGTGCCTGCTCGAACACCGGGGAGCTGTTTTTT | CACSNTGELFF
TRBJ1-2 | . | . | TRBV6-1 | TGTGCCAGCAGGGCTACAGGGTATGGCTACACCTTC | CASRATGYGYTF
TRBJ1-6 | . | . | TRBV12-3/TRBV12-4 | TGTGCCAGCAGCTACGGACAGAGTAATTCACCCCTCCACTTT | CASSYGQSNSPLHF
TRBJ1-6 | . | few | TRBV2 | TGTGCCAGCAGTGAGGGACCAGTGGCTAATTCACCCCTCCACTTT | CASSEGPVANSPLHF
TRBJ2-5 | . | . | TRBV7-2 | TGTGCCAGCAGCTTAGGTACGCCGCTAGCCCCGGAGACCCAGTACTTC | CASSLGTPLAPETQYF
TRBJ2-3 | TRBD2 | . | TRBV7-2 | TGTGCCAGCAGCTTAGCGACTAGCGGGGGAGGTACGCAGTATTTT | CASSLATSGGGTQYF
TRBJ1-2 | . | . | TRBV7-2 | TGTGCCAGCAGCCCCCGGACGGGCGGCTACACCTTC | CASSPRTGGYTF
TRBJ2-2 | . | few | TRBV7-2 | TGTGCCAGCAGCCTCATCGGGGCGGGGCCCAACACCGGGGAGCTGTTTTTT | CASSLIGAGPNTGELFF
TRBJ2-6 | . | few | TRBV7-2 | TGTGCCAGCAGCTTAAAGGTCGGCTACTCTGGGGCCAACGTCCTGACTTTC | CASSLKVGYSGANVLTF
TRBJ1-1 | . | . | TRBV7-2 | TGTGCCAGCAGCCCACGACTGAGAAACACTGAAGCTTTCTTT | CASSPRLRNTEAFF
TRBJ2-5 | TRBD2 | . | TRBV7-6 | TGTGCCAGCAGCTTTTCGGGACTAGCGGGGGAAGAGACCCAGTACTTC | CASSFSGLAGEETQYF
TRBJ2-1 | . | few | TRBV12-3/TRBV12-4 | TGTGCCAGCAGCCCCCCCTCAGGCTTCGGTTTAATTGAGCAGTTCTTC | CASSPPSGFGLIEQFF
TRBJ2-3 | TRBD2 | . | TRBV6-5 | TGTGCCAGCAAGGGCGGCGGGGGGGTTTTTAGCCATACGCAGTATTTT | CASKGGGGVFSHTQYF
TRBJ1-1 | . | . | TRBV7-9 | TGTGCCAGCAGCCCCAGGGAGGGTCTAAGGCGGAACACTGAAGCTTTCTTT | CASSPREGLRRNTEAFF
TRBJ2-7 | TRBD1 | few | TRBV7-2 | TGTGCCAGCAGGCTCAAGACAGGGCCCTACGAGCAGTACTTC | CASRLKTGPYEQYF
TRBJ2-2 | . | . | TRBV5-5 | TGTGCCAGCACGTTGCTCCTAAACACCGGGGAGCTGTTTTTT | CASTLLLNTGELFF
TRBJ2-2 | . | few | TRBV7-8 | TGTGCCAGCAGCTTAGGGGCAGGCCCGGGGAACACCGGGGAGCTGTTTTTT | CASSLGAGPGNTGELFF
TRBJ1-2 | . | . | TRBV15 | TGTGCCACCAGCCTTAACAGGGCGTTGGATGGCTACACCTTC | CATSLNRALDGYTF
TRBJ2-3 | TRBD2 | . | TRBV7-6 | TGTGCCAGCAGCCCCCTCCCAGGCGGGGGGAGCACAGATACGCAGTATTTT | CASSPLPGGGSTDTQYF
TRBJ2-4 | TRBD1 | . | TRBV27 | TGTGCCAGCACTCCCGTCCTGCGACAGGGGGTAGCCAAAAACATTCAGTACTTC | CASTPVLRQGVAKNIQYF
TRBJ2-6 | TRBD2 | . | TRBV4-1 | TGCGCCAGCAGCCCAGTAGAACTAGCGGCTTCTGGGGCCAACGTCCTGACTTTC | CASSPVELAASGANVLTF
TRBJ1-5 | . | . | TRBV19 | TGTGCCAGTAGTATAGACAGAAACAATCAGCCCCAGCATTTT | CASSIDRNNQPQHF
TRBJ2-3 | TRBD2 | few | TRBV10-3 | TGTGCCATCGGCGGGGGGCCTGGAGATACGCAGTATTTT | CAIGGGPGDTQYF
TRBJ2-2 | . | once | TRBV4-1 | TGCGCCAGCAGCCAAGAGGGCACAGTGCTACGCGACACCGGGGAGCTGTTTTTT | CASSQEGTVLRDTGELFF
TRBJ2-6 | . | once | TRBV6-2/TRBV6-3 | TGTGCCAGCAGTTATTTCGGGGATGCCCCCTTCTCTGGGGCCAACGTCCTGACTTTC | CASSYFGDAPFSGANVLTF
TRBJ2-5 | . | few | TRBV7-9 | TGTGCCAGCAGCTTATCGTACGGCCAAGAGACCCAGTACTTC | CASSLSYGQETQYF
TRBJ2-4 | . | many | TRBV7-2 | TGTGCCAGCAGCGTTAGCGGCCTAGCCAAAAACATTCAGTACTTC | CASSVSGLAKNIQYF
TRBJ1-2 | . | once | TRBV3-1 | TGTGCCAGCAGCCGGACGGAGGCGAGCAATGGCTACACCTTC | CASSRTEASNGYTF
TRBJ2-7 | . | few | TRBV19 | TGTGCCAGTAGTCGACAGGCCCTCTTGAATGAGCAGTACTTC | CASSRQALLNEQYF
TRBJ2-2 | . | many | TRBV7-6 | TGTGCCAGCAGCTTTACAATAGGCGAAGACACCGGGGAGCTGTTTTTT | CASSFTIGEDTGELFF
TRBJ1-1 | . | . | TRBV12-3/TRBV12-4 | TGTGCCAGCAGTTTAGTCACCCAGAACACTGAAGCTTTCTTT | CASSLVTQNTEAFF
TRBJ2-5 | TRBD1 | few | TRBV20-1 | TGCAGTGCTACTGCACAGGGGGCGTTGGAAGAGACCCAGTACTTC | CSATAQGALEETQYF